The next 20 T cell receptor beta chains were all read from a single sample in a study of OX40 agonist ivuxolimab in advanced cancers. The data were produced by immunoSEQ multiplex PCR, yet TCRdb's version contains in-frame clones alone and is incomplete. The sample holds 70,000 to 90,000 clones; about 87% are singletons and the top ten take around 7.2%. This specimen was CD4+ or CD8+ T cells sorted from blood, taken in a trial of the OX40 agonist ivuxolimab. These receptors were obtained from an adult with an advanced solid tumor such as melanoma, head and neck, liver or kidney cancer.

In the case of this clone: The sample holds other DNA sequences that translate to the same CDR3. The rearrangement uses TRBV29-1 and TRBJ2-3; D call uncertain. Germline assignment: CDR1 SQVTM and CDR2 ANQGSEA. Trimming removed 3 bases from V and 6 bases from J, with 4 bases in between. CDR3 length equals 10 residues. The CDR3 DNA reads TGCAGCGTTGATACGGATACGCAGTATTTT. Amino acid sequence: CSVDTDTQYF.

The chain recombines TRBV5-1 with TRBJ1-6; no clear D gene. Germline loops: CDR1 SGHRS, CDR2 YFSETQ. Between the trimmed V and J ends, which lost 0 bases and 8 bases, there was a span of 9 bases. This CDR3 has 14 residues. CDR3 bases: TGCGCCAGCAGCTTGGCCGGTACTGATTCACCCCTCCACTTT. It specifies CASSLAGTDSPLHF.

The chain employs TRBV6-4 and TRBJ2-3; D perhaps matches TRBD1 (6 bases). V was pared by 3 bases and J by 1 base, with 11 bases between. Germline loops: CDR1 MRHNA, CDR2 SNTAGT. CDR3 length: 15 residues. The CDR3 spells CASSEQGSGTDTQYF. CDR3 nucleotides: TGTGCCAGCAGTGAGCAGGGGTCGGGCACAGATACGCAGTATTTT.

The chain has TRBV28 and TRBJ2-7; tentatively, D is TRBD2 (7 bases). V lost 5 bases and J 2 bases, leaving 16 bases between the germline ends. The CDR3 is 15 residues long. CDR1 and CDR2 from the germline V gene are MDHEN and SYDVKM. CDR3: CASSAAGEGAYEQYF. The CDR3 DNA is TGTGCCAGCAGTGCCGCCGGGGAGGGGGCCTACGAGCAGTACTTC.

In its sample, this clone was seen once. An end of the junction differs from the germline gene, which may be a read error. The chain links TRBV7-7 to TRBJ2-2; possibly TRBD1 for D (6 bases). The length of the CDR3 is 17 residues. The germline gives CDR1 SSHAT, CDR2 FNYEAQ (reference sequence). CDR3 sequence reads: CASSSLQGNANTGELFF. CDR3 nucleotide sequence: TGTGCTAGCAGCTCCCTCCAGGGGAACGCGAACACCGGGGAGCTGTTTTTT.

The V and J genes are TRBV4-3 and TRBJ2-3; the match to TRBD2 covers 10 bases. CDR3 length: 19 amino acids. Germline loops: CDR1 LGHNA, CDR2 YSLEER. The trim removed 0 bases at V and 6 bases at J, leaving 15 bases unmatched. CDR3 coding DNA: TGCGCCAGCAGCCAAGATCTCATGAAAGCGGGAGGGGGTAGGGATACGCAGTATTTT. Protein: CASSQDLMKAGGGRDTQYF.

The gene calls are TRBV7-8 and TRBJ2-1, with TRBD2 matching over 14 bases. This CDR3 comprises 17 residues. Germline-derived CDR1 and CDR2 are SGHVS and FQNEAQ. Trimming removed 0 bases from V and 3 bases from J; junction bases left unmatched: 1. CDR3 in amino acids: CASSLAGLAGVYNEQFF. The CDR3 bases are TGTGCCAGCAGCTTAGCGGGACTAGCGGGGGTCTACAATGAGCAGTTCTTC.

This chain uses TRBV28 with TRBJ2-7; D unclear. V shed 3 bases and J shed 4 bases, with 16 bases lying between them. The CDR3 runs to 15 residues. Germline CDR1 and CDR2: MDHEN and SYDVKM. The CDR3 DNA sequence: TGTGCCAGCAGTTTCTCGGCTGACGCCGGGTACGAGCAGTACTTC. Protein sequence: CASSFSADAGYEQYF.

This chain joins TRBV5-4 and TRBJ2-5; D may match TRBD1 or TRBD2 (7 bases each). Germline CDR1 reads SGHNT; CDR2 reads YYREEE (reference sequence). The germline V and J ends were trimmed by 7 bases and 0 bases, with 22 bases remaining between them. CDR3 length: 17 amino acids. The CDR3 DNA reads TGTGCCAGCGCCATTCGCAGGGGGGGGTCGTACCAAGAGACCCAGTACTTC. It encodes CASAIRRGGSYQETQYF.

The V and J genes are TRBV7-2 and TRBJ2-5, with a possible D match to TRBD1 (6 bases). Germline lookup yields CDR1 SGHTA and CDR2 FQGNSA. Trimming removed 4 bases from V and 5 bases from J, with 11 bases in between. The CDR3 is 13 residues long. DNA for the CDR3: TGTGCCAGCAGCTCCAGGGGTGGGGAGACCCAGTACTTC. Protein sequence: CASSSRGGETQYF.

This clone was detected once. J is TRBJ1-5 and V is TRBV19, with TRBD1 identical over 9 bases. Germline CDR1 reads LNHDA; CDR2 reads SQIVND (reference sequence). The ends lost 5 bases at V and 7 bases at J; junction bases unmatched: 9. The CDR3 extends over 15 amino acids. The CDR3 spells CASSPGRTGEQPQHF. In DNA form, the CDR3 reads TGTGCCAGTAGTCCGGGCAGGACAGGGGAGCAGCCCCAGCATTTT.

The genes are TRBV2 and TRBJ2-1, with TRBD2 as a possible D gene (6 bases). CDR3 length: 15 residues. Germline CDR1 SNHLY, CDR2 FYNNEI. V was shortened by 4 bases and J by 2 bases, with 12 bases between the two germline ends. The CDR3 here is CASSVVAVAYNEQFF. Here the CDR3 DNA reads TGTGCCAGCAGTGTGGTAGCGGTAGCCTACAATGAGCAGTTCTTC. The entire variable domain, with the rest obtained from reference TRBV2 and TRBJ2-1, is as follows: EPEVTQTPSHQVTQMGQEVILRCVPISNHLYFYWYRQILGQKVEFLVSFYNNEISEKSEIFDDQFSVERPDGSNFTLKIRSTKLEDSAMYFCASSVVAVAYNEQFFGPGTRLTVL.

This clone was seen more than once but under ten times. The V call is TRBV7-6, the J call TRBJ1-1; perhaps TRBD1 as D (5 bases). CDR3 size: 14 residues. Germline values: CDR1 SGHVS, CDR2 FNYEAQ. V was cut by 4 bases and J by 1 base, with 10 bases left in between. In nucleotides, the CDR3 is TGTGCCAGCAGCTCCAGGAGGGGGAACACTGAAGCTTTCTTT. Translated, it gives CASSSRRGNTEAFF. Variable domain in full (rest from reference TRBV7-6 and TRBJ1-1): GAGVSQSPRYKVTKRGQDVALRCDPISGHVSLYWYRQALGQGPEFLTYFNYEAQQDKSGLPNDRFSAERPEGSISTLTIQRTEQRDSAMYRCASSSRRGNTEAFFGQGTRLTVV.

This clone was counted only a few times. V is TRBV27 and J is TRBJ1-1, with D tentatively TRBD1 (6 bases). The germline V gene encodes CDR1 MNHEY and CDR2 SMNVEV (reference sequence). The V gene lost 6 bases and the J gene lost 4 bases, with 12 bases spanning the gap. The CDR3 runs 13 residues. The CDR3 nucleotides are TGTGCCAGCAGCACAGGGTTGGGCACTGAAGCTTTCTTT. It codes for CASSTGLGTEAFF.

This clone was detected only once. This chain links TRBV15 with TRBJ2-7; D remains unclear. Trimming took 0 bases from V and 3 from J, leaving 9 bases between them. Germline values: CDR1 LNHNV, CDR2 YYDKDF (reference sequence). CDR3 length: 14 amino acids. The DNA for the CDR3 is TGTGCCACCAGCAGAGATTTAACAAGCTACGAGCAGTACTTC. This encodes CATSRDLTSYEQYF.

The CDR3 loop is CASSLGLGNEQFF. CDR3 coding DNA: TGTGCCAGCAGCTTAGGACTAGGGAATGAGCAGTTCTTC. The gene calls are TRBV7-6 and TRBJ2-1; D is perhaps TRBD2 (6 bases). Per the germline V gene, CDR1 is SGHVS and CDR2 is FNYEAQ. V was cut by 1 base and J by 7 bases, with 8 bases left in between. This CDR3 region has 13 residues.

This sequence joins TRBV13 and TRBJ2-1; 10 bases map to TRBD2. This CDR3 is 18 amino acids long. The J segment lost 0 bases and the V segment lost 5 bases, leaving 10 bases of the junction unmatched. The germline V gene encodes CDR1 PRHDT and CDR2 FYEKMQ (reference sequence). In DNA form, the CDR3 reads TGTGCCAGCAGCCTTCGGACTAGCGGCACTTACTCCTACAATGAGCAGTTCTTC. Translation gives CASSLRTSGTYSYNEQFF. Supplemented by reference TRBV13 and TRBJ2-1, the full variable domain reads AAGVIQSPRHLIKEKRETATLKCYPIPRHDTVYWYQQGPGQDPQFLISFYEKMQSDKGSIPDRFSAQQFSDYHSELNMSSLELGDSALYFCASSLRTSGTYSYNEQFFGPGTRLTVL.

The V and J genes are TRBV5-6 and TRBJ2-5; TRBD2 might be the D (6 bases). Germline V CDR1 and CDR2: SGHDT, YYEEEE. Deletions cut 4 bases from V and 0 bases from J, with 16 bases between. This CDR3 contains 16 residues. The CDR3 sequence: CASSPRRTTYQETQYF. CDR3 DNA sequence: TGTGCCAGCAGCCCGAGACGGACTACGTACCAAGAGACCCAGTACTTC.

The chain carries TRBV5-6 and TRBJ2-4; TRBD1 matches at 7 bases. Looked up from germline, CDR1 is SGHDT and CDR2 is YYEEEE. This CDR3 has 16 amino acids. Losses at the gene ends were 6 bases for V and 6 bases for J; bases not matched to a gene: 15. The CDR3 is CASKPHLGQNLNIQYF. The CDR3 DNA sequence: TGTGCCAGCAAACCGCACCTGGGACAGAATCTAAACATTCAGTACTTC.

This clone showed up just a few times. V and J are TRBV19 and TRBJ2-1, with 7 bases matching TRBD2. V shed 10 bases, J shed 4 bases, and the junction held 7 bases outside the gene matches. This CDR3 is built from 13 residues. Looked up from germline, CDR1 is LNHDA and CDR2 is SQIVND (reference sequence). The CDR3 here is CATRGRGYNEQFF. CDR3 DNA: TGTGCCACCCGCGGGAGAGGTTACAATGAGCAGTTCTTC.